The T cell receptor (beta chain) described here comes from a study of CDR3 diversity in severe acne. MiXCR was run by TCRdb on the PCR reads, yielding one entry per CDR3 protein. The data contain more than 85,000 distinct CDR3 sequences, under 55% of them singletons. Sequenced: blood. The source of this sequence is a male donor with severe acne vulgaris.

CDR3 coding DNA: TGTGCCAGCAGCTCCACCCGGGACATCTACGAGCAGTACTTC. Its translation: CASSSTRDIYEQYF. The V gene is TRBV11-2, the J gene TRBJ2-7; a weak D match, TRBD1 (6 bases). V lost 4 bases, J lost 3 bases, and 13 bases lay in between. The germline V gene encodes CDR1 SGHAT and CDR2 FQNNGV. The length of the CDR3 is 14 residues.